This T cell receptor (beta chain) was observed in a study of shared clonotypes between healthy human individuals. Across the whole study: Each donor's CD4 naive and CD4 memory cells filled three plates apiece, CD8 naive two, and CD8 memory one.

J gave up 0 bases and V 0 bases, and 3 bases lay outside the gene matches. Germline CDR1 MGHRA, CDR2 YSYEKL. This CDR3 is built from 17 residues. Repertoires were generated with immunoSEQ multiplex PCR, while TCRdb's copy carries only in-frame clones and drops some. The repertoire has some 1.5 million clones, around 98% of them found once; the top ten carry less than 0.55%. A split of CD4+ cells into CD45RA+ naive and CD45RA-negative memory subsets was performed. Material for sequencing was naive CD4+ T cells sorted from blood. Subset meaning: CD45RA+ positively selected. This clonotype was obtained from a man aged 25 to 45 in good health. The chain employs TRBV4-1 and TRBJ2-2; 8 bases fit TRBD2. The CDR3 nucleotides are TGCGCCAGCAGCCAAGATCCGGGAGGGTCGAACACCGGGGAGCTGTTTTTT. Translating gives CASSQDPGGSNTGELFF.